The 5 T cell receptor beta chains below were found in one sample sequenced in a study of blood T cell repertoires in COVID-19. Method: immunoSEQ multiplex PCR; TCRdb's copy keeps in-frame clones and lacks some. Altogether roughly 80,000 clones are present, under 80% being singletons, with the ten largest covering around 10%. Sequenced: peripheral blood. The receptors derive from a human donor in a cohort sampled during active COVID-19.

This clone has more than one count but fewer than ten. This chain joins TRBV5-1 and TRBJ1-1; 12 bases line up with TRBD1. V lost 2 bases and J lost 6; bases outside the gene matches: 11. The CDR3 is 17 amino acids. In germline, CDR1 is SGHRS, CDR2 YFSETQ. The CDR3 is CASSLTPGQGAHSEAFF. The CDR3 DNA reads TGCGCCAGCAGCTTAACCCCGGGACAGGGGGCTCACTCTGAAGCTTTCTTT.

This clone was seen only once. The gene calls are TRBV3-1 (or the pseudogene TRBV3-2) and TRBJ1-1; 7 nucleotides line up with TRBD1. Germline CDR1 LGHDT, CDR2 YNNKEL (reference sequence). The trim removed 6 bases at V and 0 bases at J, leaving 10 bases unmatched. This CDR3 spans 16 amino acids. The CDR3 region has the DNA TGTGCCAGCAGTCTTACAGGGGCTCGAATGAACACTGAAGCTTTCTTT. This sequence encodes CASSLTGARMNTEAFF.

This chain joins TRBV3-1 (or the pseudogene TRBV3-2) and TRBJ1-1, with a weak D call TRBD1 (6 bases). The V gene's germline CDR1 is LGHDT and CDR2 YNNKEL (reference sequence). This CDR3 has 16 amino acids. V lost 3 bases, J lost 6 bases, and 20 bases lay in between. CDR3 region: CASSQSRNRDLAEAFF. The CDR3 DNA follows: TGTGCCAGCAGCCAGTCCAGGAACAGGGACCTGGCTGAAGCTTTCTTT.

This clone occurred once. V gene TRBV7-2 combines with J gene TRBJ2-7; D might be TRBD1 (5 bases). Germline loops: CDR1 SGHTA, CDR2 FQGNSA. This CDR3 contains 14 residues. Trimming took off 2 bases at V and 0 bases at J, with 8 bases between the two ends. This CDR3 reads CASSLLTVSYEQYF. The CDR3 bases are TGTGCCAGCAGCTTACTGACAGTCTCCTACGAGCAGTACTTC.

The chain employs TRBV5-5 and TRBJ2-2; TRBD1 matches 11 bases. The junction had 7 bases not matched to a gene; V was cut back by 4 bases and J by 2 bases. The germline CDR1 and CDR2 sequences are SGHKS and YYEKEE (reference sequence). The CDR3 length is 17 residues. The DNA for the CDR3 is TGTGCCAGCAGCCTCGCCGGGACAGGGGGTAACACCGGGGAGCTGTTTTTT. Its protein product is CASSLAGTGGNTGELFF.